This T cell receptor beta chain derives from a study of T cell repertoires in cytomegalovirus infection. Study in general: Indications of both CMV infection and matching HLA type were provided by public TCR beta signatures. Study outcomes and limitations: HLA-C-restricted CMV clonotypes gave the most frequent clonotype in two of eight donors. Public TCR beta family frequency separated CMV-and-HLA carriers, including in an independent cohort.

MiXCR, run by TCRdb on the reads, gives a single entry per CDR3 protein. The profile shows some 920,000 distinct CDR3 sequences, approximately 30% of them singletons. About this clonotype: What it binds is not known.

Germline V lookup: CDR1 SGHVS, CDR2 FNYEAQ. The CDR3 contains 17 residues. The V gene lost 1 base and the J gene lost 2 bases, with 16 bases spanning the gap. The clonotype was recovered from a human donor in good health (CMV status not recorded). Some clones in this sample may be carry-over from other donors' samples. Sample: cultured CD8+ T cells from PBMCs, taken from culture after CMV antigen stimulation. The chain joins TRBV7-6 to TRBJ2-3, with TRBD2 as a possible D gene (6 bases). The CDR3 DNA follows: TGTGCCAGCAGCTTAGTCATGGGGGGATACGACACAGATACGCAGTATTTT. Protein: CASSLVMGGYDTDTQYF.